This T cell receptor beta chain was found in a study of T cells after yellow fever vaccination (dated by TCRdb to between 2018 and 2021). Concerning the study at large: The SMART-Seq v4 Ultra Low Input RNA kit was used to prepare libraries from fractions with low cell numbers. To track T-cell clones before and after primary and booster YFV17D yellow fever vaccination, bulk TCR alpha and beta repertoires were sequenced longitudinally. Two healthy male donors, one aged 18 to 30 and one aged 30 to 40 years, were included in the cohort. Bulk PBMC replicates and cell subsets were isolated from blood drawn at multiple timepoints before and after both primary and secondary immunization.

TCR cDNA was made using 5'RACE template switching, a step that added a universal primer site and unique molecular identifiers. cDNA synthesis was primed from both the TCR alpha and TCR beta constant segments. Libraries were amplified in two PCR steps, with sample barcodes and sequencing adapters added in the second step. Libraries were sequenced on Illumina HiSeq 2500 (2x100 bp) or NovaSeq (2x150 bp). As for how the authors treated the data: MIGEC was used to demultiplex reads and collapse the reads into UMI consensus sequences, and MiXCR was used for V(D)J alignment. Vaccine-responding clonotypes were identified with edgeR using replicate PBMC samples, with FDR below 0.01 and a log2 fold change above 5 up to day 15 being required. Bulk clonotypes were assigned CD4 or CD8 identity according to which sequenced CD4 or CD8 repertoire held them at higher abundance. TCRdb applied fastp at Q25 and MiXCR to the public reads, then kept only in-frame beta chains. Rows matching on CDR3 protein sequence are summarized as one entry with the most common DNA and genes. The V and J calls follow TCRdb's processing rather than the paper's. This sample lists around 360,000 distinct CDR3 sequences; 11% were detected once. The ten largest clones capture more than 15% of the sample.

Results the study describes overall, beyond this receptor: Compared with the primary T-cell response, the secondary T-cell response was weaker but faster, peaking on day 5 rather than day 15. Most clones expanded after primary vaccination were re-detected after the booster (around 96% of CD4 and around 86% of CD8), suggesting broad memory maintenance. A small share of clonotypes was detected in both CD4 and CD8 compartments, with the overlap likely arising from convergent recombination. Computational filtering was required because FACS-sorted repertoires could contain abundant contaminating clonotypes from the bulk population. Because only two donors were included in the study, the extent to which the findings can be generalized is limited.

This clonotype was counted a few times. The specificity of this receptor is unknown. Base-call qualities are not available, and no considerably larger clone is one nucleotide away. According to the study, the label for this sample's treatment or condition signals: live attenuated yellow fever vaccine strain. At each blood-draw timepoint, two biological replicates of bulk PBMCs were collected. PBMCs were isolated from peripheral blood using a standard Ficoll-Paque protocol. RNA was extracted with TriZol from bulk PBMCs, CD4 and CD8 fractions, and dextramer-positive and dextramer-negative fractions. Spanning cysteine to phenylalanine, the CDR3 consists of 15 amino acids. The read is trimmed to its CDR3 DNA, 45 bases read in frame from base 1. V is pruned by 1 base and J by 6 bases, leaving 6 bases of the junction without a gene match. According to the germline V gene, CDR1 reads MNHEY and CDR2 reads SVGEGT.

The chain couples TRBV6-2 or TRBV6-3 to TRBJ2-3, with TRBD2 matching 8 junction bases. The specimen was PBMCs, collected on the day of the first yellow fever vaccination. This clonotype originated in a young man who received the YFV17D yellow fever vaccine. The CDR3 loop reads CASSYYLLAADTQYF. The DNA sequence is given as TGTGCCAGCAGTTACTACTTACTAGCGGCGGATACGCAGTATTTT.